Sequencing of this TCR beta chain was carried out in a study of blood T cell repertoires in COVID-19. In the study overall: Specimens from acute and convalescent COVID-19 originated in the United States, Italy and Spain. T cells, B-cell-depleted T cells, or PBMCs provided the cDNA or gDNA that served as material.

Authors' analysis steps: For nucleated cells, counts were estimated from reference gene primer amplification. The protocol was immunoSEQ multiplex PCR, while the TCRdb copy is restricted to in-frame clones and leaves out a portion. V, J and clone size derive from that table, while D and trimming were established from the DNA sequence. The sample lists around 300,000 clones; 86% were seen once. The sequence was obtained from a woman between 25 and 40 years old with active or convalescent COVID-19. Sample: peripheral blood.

CDR3 protein: CASSQVGPSLLQYF. The CDR3, as DNA: TGTGCCAGCAGTCAGGTGGGGCCCAGCCTTTTGCAGTACTTC. The gene calls are TRBV28 and TRBJ2-7, with D perhaps matching TRBD1 (5 bases). The CDR3 sequence is 14 residues long. Germline V gene lookup returns CDR1 MDHEN and CDR2 SYDVKM. V lost 5 bases and J lost 9, with 20 bases in between.